The 17 T cell receptor beta chains below come from one sample, sequenced in a study of T-cell reconstitution after alpha-beta-depleted transplantation in children. The TCRbeta library was prepared with unique molecular identifiers. TCRdb itself ran the PCR reads through MiXCR, one entry per CDR3 protein. The table includes approximately 500,000 distinct CDR3 sequences, roughly a tenth detected once. Sequencing used PBMCs, obtained before TCRalphabeta/CD19-depleted stem cell transplant. These receptors were obtained from a child aged 2 to 10 with inherited bone marrow failure, due to receive a stem cell transplant.

To note about this clonotype: A much larger clone lies a single base off, so this may be a read error. This chain uses TRBV11-2 with TRBJ2-3; no firm D call. The V gene lost 1 base and the J gene lost 9 bases, with 11 bases spanning the gap. Germline V CDR1 and CDR2: SGHAT, FQNNGV. The CDR3 has 13 amino acids. The CDR3 DNA reads as TGTGCCAGCAGCTTAGTACATCTCGGCACGCAGTATTTT. It codes for CASSLVHLGTQYF.

In regard to this clonotype: It may be a read error: a sequence one base away is much more abundant. The chain links TRBV13 to TRBJ2-7; 14 positions agree with TRBD2. CDR3 length equals 17 residues. The germline V gene encodes CDR1 PRHDT and CDR2 FYEKMQ (reference sequence). This chain's CDR3 is CDSSAGPGTSGSYEQYF. The DNA for the CDR3 is TGTGACAGCAGCGCGGGGCCTGGGACTAGCGGGAGTTACGAGCAGTACTTC.

About this clonotype: An end of the junction differs from the germline gene, which may be a read error. The chain links TRBV7-7 to TRBJ2-5; D is perhaps TRBD1 (5 bases). Germline V gives CDR1 SSHAT, CDR2 FNYEAQ (reference sequence). The CDR3 is made up of 21 amino acids. The CDR3 loop reads CASTGYIRDRRARAYQETQYF. CDR3 bases: TGTGCTAGCACCGGTTACATAAGAGATCGTCGGGCCAGGGCGTACCAAGAGACCCAGTACTTC. The full variable domain, in which reference TRBV7-7 and TRBJ2-5 provide the parts outside the CDR3, is GAGVSQSPRYKVTKRGQDVTLRCDPISSHATLYWYQQALGQGPEFLTYFNYEAQPDKSGLPSDRFSAERPEGSISTLTIQRTEQRDSAMYRCASTGYIRDRRARAYQETQYFGPGTRLLVL.

This clonotype was detected only a few times. At one end the junction does not follow the germline gene, possibly because of a read error. CDR3 DNA: TGTGCCAGCAGTTACCTGAACTCTGAAGCTTTCTTT. Translated, it gives CASSYLNSEAFF. The chain joins TRBV6-5 to TRBJ1-1; unclear D gene. This CDR3 is built from 12 residues. Germline CDR1 MNHEY, CDR2 SVGAGI.

This sequence joins TRBV20-1 and TRBJ2-5; tentative D call: TRBD1 (6 bases). Germline CDR1 is DFQATT and CDR2 is SNEGSKA (reference sequence). Deletions cut 4 bases from V and 0 bases from J, with 12 bases between. The CDR3 runs to 14 residues. CDR3 amino acids: CSANHHRDQETQYF. In DNA, the CDR3 is TGCAGTGCTAACCACCACAGGGACCAAGAGACCCAGTACTTC.

This clonotype was counted many times. This rearrangement joins TRBV18 to TRBJ2-3, with D unresolved. The CDR3 runs to 12 residues. Germline lookup yields CDR1 KGHSH and CDR2 LQKENI. V lost 3 bases to trimming and J lost 2 bases, with 3 bases between them. CDR3 loop: CASSPFTDTQYF. The CDR3 coding sequence is TGTGCCAGCTCACCCTTCACAGATACGCAGTATTTT.

This clonotype was seen only a few times. The V and J genes are TRBV5-1 and TRBJ2-2; D gene unclear. Per germline, CDR1 SGHRS and CDR2 YFSETQ. The V end lost 5 bases, the J end lost 0 bases, and 5 bases lay between the germline ends. The CDR3 consists of 13 residues. The DNA of the CDR3 is TGCGCCAGCAGAAAATCGAACACCGGGGAGCTGTTTTTT. Its translation is CASRKSNTGELFF.

In this sample, this clonotype turned up many times. The rearrangement uses TRBV5-1 and TRBJ2-3, with 7 bases aligning to TRBD2. This CDR3 region has 15 residues. With V trimmed by 4 bases and J by 1 base, 6 bases remained unmatched. Germline V gene data show CDR1 as SGHRS and CDR2 as YFSETQ. CDR3 nucleotide sequence: TGCGCCAGCAGCCCCCAGCGGGAAGGCACAGATACGCAGTATTTT. Its protein product is CASSPQREGTDTQYF.

The CDR3 region is CASSLVGQGKPEAFF. CDR3 in DNA: TGTGCCAGCAGTTTAGTTGGACAGGGGAAGCCTGAAGCTTTCTTT. The rearrangement uses TRBV27 and TRBJ1-1; TRBD1 agrees at 9 bases. Per germline, CDR1 MNHEY and CDR2 SMNVEV (reference sequence). The CDR3 is 15 residues long. J gave up 6 bases and V 2 bases, and 7 bases lay outside the gene matches.

This rearrangement joins TRBV11-2 to TRBJ2-5, with a possible D match to TRBD2 (7 bases). V lost 5 bases and J 9 bases, leaving 22 bases between the germline ends. CDR3 length: 15 amino acids. Germline CDR1 reads SGHAT; CDR2 reads FQNNGV. The CDR3 DNA is TGTGCCAGCAGCGGGGGGGCAGGGAACCGGGAGTCCCAGTACTTC. Translation gives CASSGGAGNRESQYF.

This clonotype was counted many times. The V call is TRBV9, the J call TRBJ2-7, with a tentative D call TRBD1 (6 bases). The germline CDR1 and CDR2 sequences are SGDLS and YYNGEE. V was clipped by 0 bases and J by 5 bases, with 15 bases between them. This CDR3 contains 15 residues. The CDR3 DNA follows: TGTGCCAGCAGCGTAGGAGGGGGAAGGAATAACGAGCAGTACTTC. It translates to CASSVGGGRNNEQYF.

This clonotype was seen repeatedly, ten times or more. This sequence joins TRBV5-5 and TRBJ2-7, with 7 bases that match TRBD1. This CDR3 comprises 14 residues. CDR1 is SGHKS, CDR2 YYEKEE, per germline (reference sequence). V lost 0 bases to trimming and J lost 4 bases; unmatched junction nucleotides: 4. CDR3 in amino acids: CASSLAQGDYEQYF. CDR3 nucleotide sequence: TGTGCCAGCAGCTTGGCCCAGGGGGATTACGAGCAGTACTTC.

This clonotype occurred many times. V is TRBV20-1 and J is TRBJ2-7, with D perhaps TRBD2 (6 bases). Per the germline V gene, CDR1 is DFQATT and CDR2 is SNEGSKA (reference sequence). This CDR3 spans 13 amino acids. The ends were cut back, 6 bases at V and 2 bases at J, with 14 bases in the middle. CDR3 sequence (DNA): TGCAGTGCCGGGAGAGCTGGAACCTACGAGCAGTACTTC. The encoded protein is CSAGRAGTYEQYF.

The CDR3 bases are TGTGCCAGCATGAACGGCGGGGGCGACTCTGGAAACACCATATATTTT. It encodes CASMNGGGDSGNTIYF. The V call is TRBV6-1, the J call TRBJ1-3, with a tentative D call TRBD1 (6 bases). This CDR3 is 16 amino acids long. Germline V gene data show CDR1 as MNHNS and CDR2 as SASEGT. V was pared by 7 bases and J by 0 bases, with 16 bases between.

This clonotype was detected many times. The gene calls are TRBV29-1 and TRBJ2-7; maybe TRBD2 (6 bases). V lost 5 bases to trimming and J lost 3 bases, with 14 bases between them. The CDR3 length is 13 residues. Germline values: CDR1 SQVTM, CDR2 ANQGSEA. Here the CDR3 reads CSVLGGRRYEQYF. CDR3 in DNA: TGCAGCGTTCTGGGGGGACGGCGCTACGAGCAGTACTTC.

This clonotype was recorded a few times. The chain is built from TRBV6-2 or TRBV6-3 and TRBJ2-1, with 10 bases aligning to TRBD2. The germline gives CDR1 MNHEY, CDR2 SVGEGT. V was clipped by 2 bases and J by 9 bases; unmatched bases: 13. The CDR3 has 17 amino acids. CDR3 amino acids: CASSYVSSGSPSGEQFF. The CDR3 coding sequence is TGTGCCAGCAGTTACGTGTCTAGCGGGAGCCCCTCGGGTGAGCAGTTCTTC.

This clonotype appeared many times. DNA for the CDR3: TGTGCCAGCAGCGCTAGCGTCCACTTCCAAGAGACCCAGTACTTC. This gives the protein CASSASVHFQETQYF. This chain links TRBV12-3 or TRBV12-4 with TRBJ2-5, with D maybe TRBD2 (6 bases). V was trimmed by 6 bases and J by 1 base, leaving 15 bases between them. CDR3 size: 15 residues.